This passage covers 4 T cell receptor beta chains from one sample sequenced in a study of blood T cell repertoires in COVID-19 (dated by TCRdb to about 2020). Receptor amplification or capture employed the immunoSEQ multiplex PCR assay. TCRdb took this table from immuneACCESS and kept in-frame rearrangements with V and J called. Such tables lack part of the clones; where checked against another copy, unresolved V genes explain under half of the gap, and the rest is unexplained. For this sample the table gives about 200,000 clones, of which 81% were detected only once. Approximately 8% of the sample comes from the top ten. The sequenced sample consisted of peripheral blood. Receptor source: a woman over 75 with acute or convalescent COVID-19.

This sequence joins TRBV9 and TRBJ1-3; D gene unclear. The CDR3 has 14 residues. The germline V gene encodes CDR1 SGDLS and CDR2 YYNGEE. V was pared by 0 bases and J by 1 base, with 5 bases between. The CDR3 DNA sequence: TGTGCCAGCAGCGTAGATATGTCTGGAAACACCATATATTTT. Protein product: CASSVDMSGNTIYF. Based on the CDR3 plus reference TRBV9 and TRBJ1-3, the full variable domain is DSGVTQTPKHLITATGQRVTLRCSPRSGDLSVYWYQQSLDQGLQFLIQYYNGEERAKGNILERFSAQQFPDLHSELNLSSLELGDSALYFCASSVDMSGNTIYFGEGSWLTVV.

The V call is TRBV6-1, the J call TRBJ2-7, with 9 nucleotides matching TRBD1. Germline V gene sequence: CDR1 MNHNS, CDR2 SASEGT. The CDR3 spans 15 residues. With V trimmed by 2 bases and J by 6 bases, 8 bases remained unmatched. The chain's CDR3 is CASSEKGTGMSEQYF. CDR3 DNA: TGTGCCAGCAGTGAAAAGGGGACAGGGATGTCCGAGCAGTACTTC.

The V call is TRBV23-1, the J call TRBJ1-6, with 11 bases fitting TRBD1. Being an ORF, TRBV23-1 has a function that is uncertain. This CDR3 is built from 16 residues. The ends lost 4 bases at V and 7 bases at J; junction bases unmatched: 6. The CDR3 protein is CASSPTGQGENSPLHF. CDR3 DNA sequence: TGCGCCAGCAGTCCCACGGGACAGGGGGAAAATTCACCCCTCCACTTT.

V usage is TRBV5-1 and J usage is TRBJ2-1; 9 nucleotides agree with TRBD1. CDR1 and CDR2 (germline): SGHRS, YFSETQ. With V trimmed by 3 bases and J by 2 bases, 3 bases remained unmatched. The CDR3 sequence is 15 residues long. CDR3 sequence reads: CASSYDRGAYNEQFF. The CDR3 coding sequence is TGCGCCAGCAGCTATGACAGGGGGGCCTACAATGAGCAGTTCTTC. Variable domain in full (rest from reference TRBV5-1 and TRBJ2-1): KAGVTQTPRYLIKTRGQQVTLSCSPISGHRSVSWYQQTPGQGLQFLFEYFSETQRNKGNFPGRFSGRQFSNSRSEMNVSTLELGDSALYLCASSYDRGAYNEQFFGPGTRLTVL.